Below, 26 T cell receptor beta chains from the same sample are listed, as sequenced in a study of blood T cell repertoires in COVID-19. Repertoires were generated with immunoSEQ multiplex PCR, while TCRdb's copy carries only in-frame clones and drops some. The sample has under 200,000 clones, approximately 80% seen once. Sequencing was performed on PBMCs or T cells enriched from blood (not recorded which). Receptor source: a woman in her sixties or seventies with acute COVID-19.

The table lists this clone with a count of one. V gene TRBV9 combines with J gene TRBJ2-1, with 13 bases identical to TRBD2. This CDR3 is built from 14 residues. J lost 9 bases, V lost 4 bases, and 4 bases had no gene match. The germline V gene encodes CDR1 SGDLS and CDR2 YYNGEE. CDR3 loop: CASSPRTSGGEQFF. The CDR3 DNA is TGTGCCAGCAGCCCCAGGACTAGCGGGGGTGAGCAGTTCTTC.

This chain's CDR3 is CASSLEGQGARRVNEQFF. In nucleotides, the CDR3 is TGCGCCAGCAGCTTGGAGGGACAGGGGGCGAGAAGGGTCAATGAGCAGTTCTTC. The V and J genes are TRBV5-1 and TRBJ2-1, with 12 bases identical to TRBD1. The CDR3 covers 18 residues. Germline values: CDR1 SGHRS, CDR2 YFSETQ. V shed 0 bases, J shed 6 bases, and the junction held 10 bases outside the gene matches.

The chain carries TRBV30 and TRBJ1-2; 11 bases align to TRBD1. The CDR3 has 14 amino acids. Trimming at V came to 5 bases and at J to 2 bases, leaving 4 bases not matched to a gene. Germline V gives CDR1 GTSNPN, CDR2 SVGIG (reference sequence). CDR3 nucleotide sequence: TGTGCCTGGGAATGGGACAGGGGGAACTATGGCTACACCTTC. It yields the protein CAWEWDRGNYGYTF.

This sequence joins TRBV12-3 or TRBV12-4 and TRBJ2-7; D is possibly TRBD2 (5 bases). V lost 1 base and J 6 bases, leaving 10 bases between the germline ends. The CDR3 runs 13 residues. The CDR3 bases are TGTGCCAGCAGTTTAGGGACTGTGAGCGAGCAGTACGTC. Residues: CASSLGTVSEQYV.

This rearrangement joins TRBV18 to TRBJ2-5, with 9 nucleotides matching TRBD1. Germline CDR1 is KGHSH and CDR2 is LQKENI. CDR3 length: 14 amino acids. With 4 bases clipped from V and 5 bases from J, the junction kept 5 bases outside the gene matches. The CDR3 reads CASSRRDREETQYF. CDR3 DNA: TGTGCCAGCTCACGACGGGACAGGGAGGAGACCCAGTACTTC.

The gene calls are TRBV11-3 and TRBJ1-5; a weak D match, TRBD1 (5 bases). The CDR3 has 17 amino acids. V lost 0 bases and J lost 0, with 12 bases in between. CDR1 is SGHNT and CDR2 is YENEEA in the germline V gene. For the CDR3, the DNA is TGTGCCAGCAGCTTAGAGGGCAGGGTTTATAGCAATCAGCCCCAGCATTTT. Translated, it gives CASSLEGRVYSNQPQHF.

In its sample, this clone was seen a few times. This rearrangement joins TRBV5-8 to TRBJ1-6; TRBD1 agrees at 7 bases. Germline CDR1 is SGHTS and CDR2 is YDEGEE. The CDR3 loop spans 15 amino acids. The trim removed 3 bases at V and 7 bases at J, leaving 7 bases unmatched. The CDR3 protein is CASSSSGGWNSPLHF. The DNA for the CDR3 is TGTGCCAGCAGCTCCTCAGGGGGGTGGAATTCACCCCTCCACTTT.

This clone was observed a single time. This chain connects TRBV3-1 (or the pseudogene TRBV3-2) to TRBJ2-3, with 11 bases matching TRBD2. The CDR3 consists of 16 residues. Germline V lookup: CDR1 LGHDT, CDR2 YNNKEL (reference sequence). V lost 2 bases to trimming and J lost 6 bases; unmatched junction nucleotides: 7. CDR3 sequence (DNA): TGTGCCAGCAGCCAACCTAGACTAGCGGGGAAGGATACGCAGTATTTT. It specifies CASSQPRLAGKDTQYF.

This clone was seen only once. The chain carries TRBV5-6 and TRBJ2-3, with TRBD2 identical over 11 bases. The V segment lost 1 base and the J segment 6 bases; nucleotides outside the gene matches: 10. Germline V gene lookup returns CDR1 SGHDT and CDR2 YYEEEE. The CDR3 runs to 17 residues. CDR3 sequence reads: CASSLIGGLAGPDTQYF. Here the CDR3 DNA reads TGTGCCAGCAGCTTGATAGGTGGACTAGCGGGTCCCGATACGCAGTATTTT.

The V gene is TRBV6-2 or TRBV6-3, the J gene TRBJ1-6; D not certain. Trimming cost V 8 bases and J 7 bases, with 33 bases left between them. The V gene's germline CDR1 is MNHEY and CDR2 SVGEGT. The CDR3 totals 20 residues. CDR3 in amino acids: CASRLREKKMVRGVNSPLHF. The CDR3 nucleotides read TGTGCCAGCCGCCTCCGGGAGAAGAAGATGGTACGAGGAGTCAATTCACCCCTCCACTTT.

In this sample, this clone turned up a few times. CDR3 region: CATSGNTGGHGYTF. Here the CDR3 DNA reads TGTGCCACCAGCGGCAATACAGGGGGCCATGGCTACACCTTC. The chain combines TRBV15 with TRBJ1-2; the match to TRBD1 covers 9 bases. CDR3 length equals 14 residues. V lost 5 bases, J lost 6 bases, and 7 bases stayed unmatched. Per germline, CDR1 LNHNV and CDR2 YYDKDF (reference sequence).

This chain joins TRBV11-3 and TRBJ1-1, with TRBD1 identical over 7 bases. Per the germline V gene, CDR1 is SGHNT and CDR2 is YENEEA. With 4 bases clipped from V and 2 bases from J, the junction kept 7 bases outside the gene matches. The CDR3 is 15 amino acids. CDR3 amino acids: CASSSRQGGNTEAFF. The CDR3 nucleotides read TGTGCCAGCAGCTCCAGACAGGGAGGAAACACTGAAGCTTTCTTT.

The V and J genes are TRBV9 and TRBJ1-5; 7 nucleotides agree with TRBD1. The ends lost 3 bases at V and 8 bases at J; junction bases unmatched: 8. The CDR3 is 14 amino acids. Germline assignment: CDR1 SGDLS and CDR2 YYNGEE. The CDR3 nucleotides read TGTGCCAGCAGCGGTACAGGGGATGTCAAGCCCCAGCATTTT. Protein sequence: CASSGTGDVKPQHF.

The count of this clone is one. This chain's CDR3 is CASSYVDRGMNTEAFF. CDR3 DNA sequence: TGTGCCAGCAGTTACGTCGACAGGGGGATGAACACTGAAGCTTTCTTT. The genes are TRBV5-4 and TRBJ1-1; 9 bases match TRBD1. The CDR3 covers 16 residues. Germline CDR1 is SGHNT and CDR2 is YYREEE (reference sequence). V lost 5 bases, J lost 0 bases, and 8 bases stayed unmatched.

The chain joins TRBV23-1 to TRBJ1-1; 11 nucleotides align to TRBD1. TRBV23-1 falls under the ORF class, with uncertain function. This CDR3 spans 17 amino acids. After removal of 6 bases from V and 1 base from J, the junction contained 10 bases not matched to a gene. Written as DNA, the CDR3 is TGCGCCAGCAGCCCGGGGACAGGGGGATATAGGAACACTGAAGCTTTCTTT. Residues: CASSPGTGGYRNTEAFF.

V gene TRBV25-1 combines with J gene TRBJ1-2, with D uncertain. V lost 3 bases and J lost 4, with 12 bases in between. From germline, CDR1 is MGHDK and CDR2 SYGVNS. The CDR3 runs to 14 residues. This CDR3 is CASSEFGLSYGYTF. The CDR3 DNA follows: TGTGCCAGCAGTGAGTTCGGTTTGTCCTATGGCTACACCTTC.

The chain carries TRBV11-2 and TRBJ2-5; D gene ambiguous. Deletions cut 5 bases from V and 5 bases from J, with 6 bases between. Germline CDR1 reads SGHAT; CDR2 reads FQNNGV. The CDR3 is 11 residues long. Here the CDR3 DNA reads TGTGCCAGCAGCCCAAGCGAGACCCAGTACTTC. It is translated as CASSPSETQYF.

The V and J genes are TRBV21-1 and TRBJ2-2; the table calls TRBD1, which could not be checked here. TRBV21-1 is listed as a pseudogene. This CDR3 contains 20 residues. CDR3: CASSKGPSGDRGENTGELFF. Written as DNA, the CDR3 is TGTGCCAGCAGCAAAGGGCCTTCCGGGGACAGGGGGGAGAACACCGGGGAGCTGTTTTTT.

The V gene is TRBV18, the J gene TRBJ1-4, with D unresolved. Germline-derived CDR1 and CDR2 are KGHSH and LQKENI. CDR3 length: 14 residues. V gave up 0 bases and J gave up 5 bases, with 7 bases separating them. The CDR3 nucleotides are TGTGCCAGCTCACCACCTGGGAGCAATGAAAAACTGTTTTTT. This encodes CASSPPGSNEKLFF.

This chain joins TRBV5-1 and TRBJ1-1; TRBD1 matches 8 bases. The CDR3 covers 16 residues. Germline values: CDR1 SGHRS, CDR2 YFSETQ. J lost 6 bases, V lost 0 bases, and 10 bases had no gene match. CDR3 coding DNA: TGCGCCAGCAGCTTGGGCACCGGGACAGGTACGGCTGAAGCTTTCTTT. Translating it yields CASSLGTGTGTAEAFF.

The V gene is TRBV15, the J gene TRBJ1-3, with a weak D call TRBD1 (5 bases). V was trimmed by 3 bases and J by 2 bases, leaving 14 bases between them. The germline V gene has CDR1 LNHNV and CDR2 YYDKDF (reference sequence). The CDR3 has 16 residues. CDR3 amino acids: CATSRSQGIAGNTIYF. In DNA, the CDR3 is TGTGCCACCAGCAGGTCGCAGGGAATAGCTGGAAACACCATATATTTT.

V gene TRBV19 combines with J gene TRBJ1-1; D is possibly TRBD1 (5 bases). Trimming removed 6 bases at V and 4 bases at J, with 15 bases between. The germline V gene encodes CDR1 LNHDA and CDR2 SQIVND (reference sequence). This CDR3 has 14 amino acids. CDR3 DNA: TGTGCCAGTAGATACAGGTCGGCGGCCACTGAAGCTTTCTTT. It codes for CASRYRSAATEAFF.

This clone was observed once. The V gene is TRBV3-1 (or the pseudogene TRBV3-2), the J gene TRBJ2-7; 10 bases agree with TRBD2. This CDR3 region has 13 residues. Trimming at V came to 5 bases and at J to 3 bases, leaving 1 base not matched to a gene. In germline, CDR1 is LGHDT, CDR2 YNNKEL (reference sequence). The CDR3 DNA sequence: TGTGCCAGCAGCGGGACTAGCGTCTACGAGCAGTACTTC. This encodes CASSGTSVYEQYF.

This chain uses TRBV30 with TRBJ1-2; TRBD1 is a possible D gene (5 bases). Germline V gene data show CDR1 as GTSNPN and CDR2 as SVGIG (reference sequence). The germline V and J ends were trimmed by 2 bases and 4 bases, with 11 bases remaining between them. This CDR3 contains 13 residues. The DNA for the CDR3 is TGTGCCTGGAGTTTAGACAGCTCCTATGGCTACACCTTC. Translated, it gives CAWSLDSSYGYTF.

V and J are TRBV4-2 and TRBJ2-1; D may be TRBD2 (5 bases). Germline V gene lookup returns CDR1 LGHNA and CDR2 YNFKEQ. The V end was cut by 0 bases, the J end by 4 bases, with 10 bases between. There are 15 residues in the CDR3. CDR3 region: CASSQDKEDYNEQFF. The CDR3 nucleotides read TGTGCCAGCAGCCAAGATAAGGAGGATTACAATGAGCAGTTCTTC.

DNA for the CDR3: TGTGCCTGGAGTGTGGGGCGCCTTGCTAGCGATGAGCAGTTCTTC. This codes for CAWSVGRLASDEQFF. The chain uses TRBV30 and TRBJ2-1, with D perhaps TRBD2 (6 bases). V lost 0 bases and J lost 8, with 17 bases in between. Germline CDR1 reads GTSNPN; CDR2 reads SVGIG (reference sequence). There are 15 residues in the CDR3.